The 7 T cell receptor beta chains listed next were all sequenced from one sample in a study of technical replicates of blood from a few donors. Data came from immunoSEQ multiplex PCR; TCRdb stores just in-frame clones and leaves some out. This sample has some 60,000 clones, with about 87% found just once. The source material was PBMCs. Source of these receptors: a human donor in good health. Some clones in this sample may be carry-over from other donors' samples.

This clone was counted once. The CDR3 DNA sequence: TGTGCCAGTAGTACCGACAGTATGGACACTGAAGCTTTCTTT. Protein sequence: CASSTDSMDTEAFF. The chain has TRBV19 and TRBJ1-1, with D maybe TRBD1 (5 bases). The CDR3 consists of 14 residues. Germline CDR1 LNHDA, CDR2 SQIVND (reference sequence). Deletions cut 4 bases from V and 3 bases from J, with 12 bases between.

V usage is TRBV4-1 and J usage is TRBJ1-1, with a weak D call TRBD1 (5 bases). Germline V gene data show CDR1 as MGHRA and CDR2 as YSYEKL. The CDR3 covers 15 residues. The V end was cut by 3 bases, the J end by 3 bases, with 14 bases between. The CDR3 DNA sequence: TGCGCCAGCAGCCAGTCGCCAGGGCAGGACACTGAAGCTTTCTTT. Amino acids: CASSQSPGQDTEAFF.

The V call is TRBV4-1, the J call TRBJ1-2; TRBD1 is a possible D gene (6 bases). The CDR3 extends over 17 amino acids. V lost 1 base to trimming and J lost 4 bases, with 19 bases between them. CDR1 and CDR2 (germline): MGHRA, YSYEKL. The CDR3 DNA follows: TGCGCCAGCAGCCAAGCGGGTGGGGGCGTGACATCCTATGGCTACACCTTC. Translated: CASSQAGGGVTSYGYTF.

This clone was counted at least ten times. The CDR3 DNA is TGTGCCAGCAGTTACTCGAGTGAGGGCCCGTACAATGAGCAGTTCTTC. Its protein product is CASSYSSEGPYNEQFF. The J gene is TRBJ2-1, the V gene TRBV6-5, with D perhaps matching TRBD2 (5 bases). Germline V gene data show CDR1 as MNHEY and CDR2 as SVGAGI. This CDR3 is 16 amino acids long. Trimming left V 0 bases short and J 4 bases short, with 13 bases between.

This chain links TRBV28 with TRBJ2-7; D gene ambiguous. Germline loops: CDR1 MDHEN, CDR2 SYDVKM. CDR3 length: 13 residues. V dropped 3 bases and J dropped 7 bases, with 13 bases sitting between them. Written as DNA, the CDR3 is TGTGCCAGCAGTTTGCCGGCCTTGGAGGAGCAGTACTTC. Translating gives CASSLPALEEQYF. The complete variable domain, with remaining parts taken from reference TRBV28 and TRBJ2-7, reads DVKVTQSSRYLVKRTGEKVFLECVQDMDHENMFWYRQDPGLGLRLIYFSYDVKMKEKGDIPEGYSVSREKKERFSLILESASTNQTSMYLCASSLPALEEQYFGPGTRLTVT.

J is TRBJ2-1 and V is TRBV5-8; 14 positions match TRBD2. The CDR3 consists of 17 residues. Germline CDR1 and CDR2: SGHTS and YDEGEE. After removal of 3 bases from V and 7 bases from J, the junction contained 9 bases not matched to a gene. The CDR3 reads CASSSDDGTSGRNEQFF. The CDR3 DNA sequence: TGTGCCAGCAGCTCTGACGACGGGACTAGCGGGAGAAATGAGCAGTTCTTC.

This chain links TRBV6-1 with TRBJ2-2; 9 nucleotides line up with TRBD2. Germline trimming cut 1 base from V and 3 bases from J; bases unmatched to any gene: 6. In germline, CDR1 is MNHNS, CDR2 SASEGT. The length of the CDR3 is 17 residues. The CDR3 DNA reads TGTGCCAGCAGTGAAGAGGGTTTAGCGGGAGACACCGGGGAGCTGTTTTTT. The encoded protein is CASSEEGLAGDTGELFF.